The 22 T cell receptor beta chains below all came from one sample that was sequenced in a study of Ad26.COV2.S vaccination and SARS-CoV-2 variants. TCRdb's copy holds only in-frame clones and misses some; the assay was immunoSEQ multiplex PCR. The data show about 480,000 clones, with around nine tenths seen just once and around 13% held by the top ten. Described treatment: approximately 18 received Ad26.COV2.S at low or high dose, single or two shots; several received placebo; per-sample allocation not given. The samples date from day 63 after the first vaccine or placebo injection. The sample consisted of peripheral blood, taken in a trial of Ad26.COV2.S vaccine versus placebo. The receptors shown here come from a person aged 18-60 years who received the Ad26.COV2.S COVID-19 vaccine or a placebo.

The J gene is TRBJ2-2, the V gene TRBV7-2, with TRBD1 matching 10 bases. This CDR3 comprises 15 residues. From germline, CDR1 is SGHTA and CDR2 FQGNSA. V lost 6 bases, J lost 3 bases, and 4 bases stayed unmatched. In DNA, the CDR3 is TGTGCCAGCAGATGGGACAGGGGTTACACCGGGGAGCTGTTTTTT. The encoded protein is CASRWDRGYTGELFF.

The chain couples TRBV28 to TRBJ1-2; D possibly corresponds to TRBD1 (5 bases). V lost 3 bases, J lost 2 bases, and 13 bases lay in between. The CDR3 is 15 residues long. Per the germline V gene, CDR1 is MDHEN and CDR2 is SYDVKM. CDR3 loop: CASSFPFGGNYGYTF. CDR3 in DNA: TGTGCCAGCAGTTTCCCCTTCGGGGGGAACTATGGCTACACCTTC.

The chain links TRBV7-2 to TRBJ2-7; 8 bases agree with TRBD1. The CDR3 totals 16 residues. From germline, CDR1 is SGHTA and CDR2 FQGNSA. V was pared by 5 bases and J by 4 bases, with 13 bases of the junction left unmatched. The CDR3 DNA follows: TGTGCCAGCAGCCCACCCGGCCGGGGACAGGTGTACGAGCAGTACTTC. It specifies CASSPPGRGQVYEQYF.

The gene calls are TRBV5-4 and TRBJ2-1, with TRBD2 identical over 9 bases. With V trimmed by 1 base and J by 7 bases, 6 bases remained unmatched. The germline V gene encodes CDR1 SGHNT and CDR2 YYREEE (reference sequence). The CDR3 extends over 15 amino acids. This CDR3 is CASSLRGLARNEQFF. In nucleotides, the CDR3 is TGTGCCAGCAGCTTGCGAGGACTAGCGAGGAATGAGCAGTTCTTC.

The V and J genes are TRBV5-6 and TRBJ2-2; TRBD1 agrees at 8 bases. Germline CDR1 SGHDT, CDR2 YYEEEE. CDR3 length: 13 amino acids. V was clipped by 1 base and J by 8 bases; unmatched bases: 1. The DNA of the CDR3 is TGTGCCAGCAGCTTGACAGGGGGTGGGGAGCTGTTTTTT. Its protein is CASSLTGGGELFF. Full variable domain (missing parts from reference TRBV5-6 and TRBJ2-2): DAGVTQSPTHLIKTRGQQVTLRCSPKSGHDTVSWYQQALGQGPQFIFQYYEEEERQRGNFPDRFSGHQFPNYSSELNVNALLLGDSALYLCASSLTGGGELFFGEGSRLTVL.

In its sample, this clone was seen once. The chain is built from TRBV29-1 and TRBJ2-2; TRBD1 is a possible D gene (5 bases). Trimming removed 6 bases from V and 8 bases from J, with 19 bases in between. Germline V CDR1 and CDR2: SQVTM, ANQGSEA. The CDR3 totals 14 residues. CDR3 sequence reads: CSVRREGAKGELFF. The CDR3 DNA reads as TGCAGCGTACGCAGGGAAGGGGCAAAGGGGGAGCTGTTTTTT.

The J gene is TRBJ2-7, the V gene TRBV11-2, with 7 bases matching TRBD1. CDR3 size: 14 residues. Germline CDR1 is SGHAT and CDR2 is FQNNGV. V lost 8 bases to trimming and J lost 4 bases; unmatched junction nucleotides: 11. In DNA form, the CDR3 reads TGTGCCAGCTCCCGAGGGGACAGCCTTTACGAGCAGTACTTC. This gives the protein CASSRGDSLYEQYF.

CDR3 sequence: CASSLARVGKAFF. CDR3 DNA: TGTGCCAGCAGCTTAGCACGGGTGGGCAAAGCTTTCTTT. The chain links TRBV11-2 to TRBJ1-1; no definite D call. The CDR3 has 13 residues. CDR1 is SGHAT and CDR2 is FQNNGV in the germline V gene. V lost 1 base and J lost 9, with 12 bases in between.

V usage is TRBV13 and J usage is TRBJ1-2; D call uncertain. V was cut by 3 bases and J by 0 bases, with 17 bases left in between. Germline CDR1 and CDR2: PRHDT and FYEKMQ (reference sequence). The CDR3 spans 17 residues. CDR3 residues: CASSFKGPDGTNYGYTF. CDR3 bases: TGTGCCAGCAGCTTTAAGGGCCCAGACGGGACTAACTATGGCTACACCTTC.

Here the CDR3 DNA reads TGTGCCAGCAGTTACGACGCGCGGCGGTCTAACTATGGCTACACCTTC. This encodes CASSYDARRSNYGYTF. This chain connects TRBV6-5 to TRBJ1-2, with D hard to call. V gave up 2 bases and J gave up 0 bases, with 13 bases separating them. The germline CDR1 and CDR2 sequences are MNHEY and SVGAGI. This CDR3 has 16 amino acids.

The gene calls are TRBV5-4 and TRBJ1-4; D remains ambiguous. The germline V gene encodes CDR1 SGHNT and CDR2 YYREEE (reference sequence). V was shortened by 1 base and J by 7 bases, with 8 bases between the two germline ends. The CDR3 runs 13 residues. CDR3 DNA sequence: TGTGCCAGCAGCTTGCAGCAGCGTGAAAAACTGTTTTTT. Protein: CASSLQQREKLFF.

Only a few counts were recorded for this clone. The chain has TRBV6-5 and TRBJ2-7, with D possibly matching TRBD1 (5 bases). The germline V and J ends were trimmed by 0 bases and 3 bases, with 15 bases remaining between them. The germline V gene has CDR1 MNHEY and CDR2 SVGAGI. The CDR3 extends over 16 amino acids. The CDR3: CASSYSIGARDYEQYF. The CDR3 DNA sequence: TGTGCCAGCAGTTACTCAATAGGGGCCAGGGACTACGAGCAGTACTTC.

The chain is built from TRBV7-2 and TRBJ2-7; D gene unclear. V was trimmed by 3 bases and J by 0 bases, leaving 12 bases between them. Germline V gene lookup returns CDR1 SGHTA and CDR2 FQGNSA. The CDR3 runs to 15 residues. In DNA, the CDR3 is TGTGCCAGCAGCTTTTCAGAGGCCCCCTCCTACGAGCAGTACTTC. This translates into CASSFSEAPSYEQYF.

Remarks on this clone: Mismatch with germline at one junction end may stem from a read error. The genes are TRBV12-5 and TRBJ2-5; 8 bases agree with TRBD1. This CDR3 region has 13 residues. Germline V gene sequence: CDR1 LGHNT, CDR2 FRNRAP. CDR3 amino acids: CASGLTPGQGSHF. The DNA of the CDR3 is TGTGCTAGTGGTTTGACCCCCGGACAGGGTAGCCACTTC.

CDR3 DNA sequence: TGTGCCAGCAGCCAGGAATCAGGGGGGGCCCCTGGAAACACCATATATTTT. It yields the protein CASSQESGGAPGNTIYF. This chain joins TRBV4-2 and TRBJ1-3, with 7 positions matching TRBD1. In germline, CDR1 is LGHNA, CDR2 YNFKEQ. CDR3 length: 17 amino acids. The trim removed 3 bases at V and 2 bases at J, leaving 10 bases unmatched.

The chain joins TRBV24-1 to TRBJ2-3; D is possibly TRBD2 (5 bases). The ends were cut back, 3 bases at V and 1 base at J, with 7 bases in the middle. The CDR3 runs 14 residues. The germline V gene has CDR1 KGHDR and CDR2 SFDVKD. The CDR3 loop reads CATSDTGGTDTQYF. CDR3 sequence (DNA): TGTGCCACCAGTGATACCGGGGGCACAGATACGCAGTATTTT.

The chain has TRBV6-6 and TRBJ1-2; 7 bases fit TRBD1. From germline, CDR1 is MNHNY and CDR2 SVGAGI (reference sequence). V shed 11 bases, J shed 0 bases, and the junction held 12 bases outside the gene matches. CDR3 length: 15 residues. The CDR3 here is CASSGGPGANYGYTF. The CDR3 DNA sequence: TGTGCCTCATCAGGGGGGCCCGGGGCTAACTATGGCTACACCTTC.

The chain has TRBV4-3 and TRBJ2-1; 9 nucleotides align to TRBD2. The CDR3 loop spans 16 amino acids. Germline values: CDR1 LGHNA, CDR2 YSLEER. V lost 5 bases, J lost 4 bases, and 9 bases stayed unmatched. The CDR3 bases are TGCGCCAGCAGCAGGGACGGGACTAGCAGATACAATGAGCAGTTCTTC. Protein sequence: CASSRDGTSRYNEQFF.

CDR3 residues: CATSRGGSFTDTQYF. For the CDR3, the DNA is TGTGCCACCAGCAGGGGCGGGTCCTTTACAGATACGCAGTATTTT. This sequence joins TRBV15 and TRBJ2-3; TRBD2 is a possible D gene (5 bases). V was cut by 3 bases and J by 3 bases, with 13 bases left in between. This CDR3 region has 15 residues. CDR1 and CDR2 from the germline V gene are LNHNV and YYDKDF (reference sequence).

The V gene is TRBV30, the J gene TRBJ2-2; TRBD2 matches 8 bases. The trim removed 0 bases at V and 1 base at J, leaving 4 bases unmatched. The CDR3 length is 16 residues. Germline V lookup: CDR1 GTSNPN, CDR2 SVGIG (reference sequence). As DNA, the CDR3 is TGTGCCTGGAGTGTAAGGCTAGCGGGGAACACCGGGGAGCTGTTTTTT. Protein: CAWSVRLAGNTGELFF.

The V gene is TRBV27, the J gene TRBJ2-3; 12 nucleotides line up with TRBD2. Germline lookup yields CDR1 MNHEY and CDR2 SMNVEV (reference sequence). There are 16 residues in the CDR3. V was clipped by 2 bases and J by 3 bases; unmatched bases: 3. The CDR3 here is CASSLLAGGRTDTQYF. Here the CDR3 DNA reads TGTGCCAGCAGTTTACTAGCGGGAGGGCGTACAGATACGCAGTATTTT.

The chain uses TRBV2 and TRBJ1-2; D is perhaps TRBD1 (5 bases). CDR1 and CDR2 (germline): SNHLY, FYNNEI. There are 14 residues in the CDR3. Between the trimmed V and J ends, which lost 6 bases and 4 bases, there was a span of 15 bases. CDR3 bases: TGTGCCAGCAGGAGGGGACTTTCGGGCTATGGCTACACCTTC. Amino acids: CASRRGLSGYGYTF. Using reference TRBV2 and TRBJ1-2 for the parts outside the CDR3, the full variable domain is EPEVTQTPSHQVTQMGQEVILRCVPISNHLYFYWYRQILGQKVEFLVSFYNNEISEKSEIFDDQFSVERPDGSNFTLKIRSTKLEDSAMYFCASRRGLSGYGYTFGSGTRLTVV.